Below are 17 T cell receptor beta chains sequenced from a single sample in a study of regulatory T cells in long-lasting Graves disease. Time point in this sample: persistent/refractory GD, antithyroid drugs over 5 years with positive TRAb. With RNA extracted from PBMCs as input, the TCR library was made. The authors built TCR beta libraries using iRepertoire HTBI primers and Arm-PCR of CDR3 regions. In TCRdb, the multiplex PCR reads were re-called with MiXCR into one record per CDR3 protein. The repertoire holds hundreds of thousands of distinct CDR3 sequences, with 20% to 25% as singletons. Sequencing was performed on peripheral blood mononuclear cells (PBMCs), taken when the disease was refractory, from a patient treated with antithyroid drugs. The receptor set was obtained from a female donor with Graves disease.

There are many counts of this clonotype. The V gene is TRBV29-1, the J gene TRBJ2-7; 7 nucleotides line up with TRBD1. V gave up 6 bases and J gave up 0 bases; unmatched junction bases: 8. The germline V gene encodes CDR1 SQVTM and CDR2 ANQGSEA. The CDR3 runs to 14 residues. CDR3 in DNA: TGCAGCGTAAAACGGGACAGCAACTCCTACGAGCAGTACTTC. Translation gives CSVKRDSNSYEQYF.

This clonotype was observed many times. The chain is built from TRBV28 and TRBJ1-2, with a possible D match to TRBD1 (5 bases). The CDR3 runs 15 residues. The germline gives CDR1 MDHEN, CDR2 SYDVKM. V was pared by 5 bases and J by 4 bases, with 17 bases between. The CDR3 here is CASSPGTFSGYGYTF. In nucleotides, the CDR3 is TGTGCCAGCAGTCCCGGGACTTTTAGTGGCTATGGCTACACCTTC.

This clonotype was seen repeatedly, ten times or more. The genes are TRBV2 and TRBJ2-2; D remains ambiguous. The V end lost 5 bases, the J end lost 5 bases, and 9 bases lay between the germline ends. This CDR3 spans 13 amino acids. The germline gives CDR1 SNHLY, CDR2 FYNNEI. This CDR3 reads CASSPDRTGELFF. CDR3 nucleotides: TGTGCCAGCAGTCCAGACCGAACCGGGGAGCTGTTTTTT.

V usage is TRBV5-1 and J usage is TRBJ2-3; D is undetermined. CDR3 length: 12 residues. Germline V gives CDR1 SGHRS, CDR2 YFSETQ. The V gene lost 4 bases and the J gene lost 5 bases, with 8 bases spanning the gap. CDR3 nucleotides: TGCGCCAGCAGCACGTACGGAGATACGCAGTATTTT. Translated: CASSTYGDTQYF.

This clonotype was detected once. This chain joins TRBV20-1 and TRBJ2-7, with TRBD2 matching 8 bases. The germline gives CDR1 DFQATT, CDR2 SNEGSKA (reference sequence). Trimming removed 6 bases from V and 7 bases from J; junction bases left unmatched: 20. This CDR3 comprises 16 residues. The CDR3 coding sequence is TGCAGTGCGATTACTAGCGGCAATAGGTTGTTAGGGGAGCAGTACTTC. This encodes CSAITSGNRLLGEQYF.

This clonotype was detected a few times. The V gene is TRBV9, the J gene TRBJ1-5; D gene ambiguous. The CDR3 has 15 amino acids. Germline-derived CDR1 and CDR2 are SGDLS and YYNGEE. V lost 2 bases and J lost 0, with 9 bases in between. The CDR3 protein is CASSVNAHSNQPQHF. CDR3 DNA sequence: TGTGCCAGCAGCGTGAACGCACATAGCAATCAGCCCCAGCATTTT.

This clonotype came up a few times. The junction differs from germline at one of its ends, possibly a read error. V is TRBV28 and J is TRBJ1-5, with a tentative D call TRBD1 (5 bases). The germline V gene encodes CDR1 MDHEN and CDR2 SYDVKM. This CDR3 spans 18 amino acids. In DNA form, the CDR3 reads TGTGCCAGCAGTTTAAGCCGCTGGGGGACGGATAGCAATCGGCCCCAGCATTTT. It translates to CASSLSRWGTDSNRPQHF.

The V call is TRBV19, the J call TRBJ2-7, with D unclear. V was clipped by 6 bases and J by 2 bases, with 14 bases between them. The germline V gene has CDR1 LNHDA and CDR2 SQIVND (reference sequence). This CDR3 is built from 14 residues. CDR3 DNA sequence: TGTGCCAGTAGCCCCCGGACGGTTACCTACGAGCAGTACTTC. Its translation is CASSPRTVTYEQYF.

In this sample, this clonotype turned up many times. The gene calls are TRBV25-1 and TRBJ2-7, with TRBD1 matching 7 bases. Germline V gene sequence: CDR1 MGHDK, CDR2 SYGVNS. V was clipped by 3 bases and J by 1 base; unmatched bases: 6. The CDR3 consists of 15 residues. For the CDR3, the DNA is TGTGCCAGCAGTGACGACAGGGAGAGATCCTACGAGCAGTACTTC. As protein: CASSDDRERSYEQYF.

The chain carries TRBV7-2 and TRBJ2-7, with 8 bases aligning to TRBD1. Germline lookup yields CDR1 SGHTA and CDR2 FQGNSA. This CDR3 has 14 residues. The V segment lost 3 bases and the J segment 4 bases; nucleotides outside the gene matches: 5. This CDR3 is CASSFRGRLYEQYF. CDR3 coding DNA: TGTGCCAGCAGCTTCAGGGGGCGACTTTACGAGCAGTACTTC.

A note on this clonotype: A read error may account for a junction end that differs from germline. This chain links TRBV7-8 with TRBJ2-3, with 12 bases identical to TRBD2. Germline lookup yields CDR1 SGHVS and CDR2 FQNEAQ. The CDR3 extends over 18 amino acids. CDR3 nucleotide sequence: TGTGCCAGCAGCGTAGCCCTACTAGCGGGAGGTCTGACAGATACGCAGTATTTT. Translation: CASSVALLAGGLTDTQYF.

This clonotype was seen a handful of times. The chain recombines TRBV6-9 with TRBJ2-5; tentative D call: TRBD2 (5 bases). The CDR3 runs 12 residues. The V gene lost 2 bases and the J gene lost 7 bases, with 8 bases spanning the gap. Germline-derived CDR1 and CDR2 are MNHGY and SVAAGI. CDR3 in DNA: TGTGCCAGCAGTTATACTGGAGGGACCCAGTACTTC. This codes for CASSYTGGTQYF.

This clonotype has a count of ten or more. The genes are TRBV20-1 and TRBJ2-7; 9 nucleotides agree with TRBD1. The CDR3 runs 14 residues. Trimming took 6 bases from V and 1 from J; bases not matched to a gene: 7. Germline V gene data show CDR1 as DFQATT and CDR2 as SNEGSKA (reference sequence). CDR3 coding DNA: TGCAGTGCAGGCGACAGGGGGTATTCCTACGAGCAGTACTTC. It translates to CSAGDRGYSYEQYF.

This chain connects TRBV29-1 to TRBJ1-1; D may be TRBD1 (5 bases). CDR1 is SQVTM and CDR2 is ANQGSEA in the germline V gene. The CDR3 is made up of 13 amino acids. V lost 7 bases, J lost 1 base, and 13 bases lay in between. The CDR3 sequence is CSALDSSNTEAFF. The CDR3 bases are TGCAGCGCCTTAGACAGCTCGAACACTGAAGCTTTCTTT.

V and J are TRBV20-1 and TRBJ2-2; D call uncertain. V shed 2 bases and J shed 4 bases, with 14 bases lying between them. CDR3 size: 15 residues. Looked up from germline, CDR1 is DFQATT and CDR2 is SNEGSKA (reference sequence). CDR3 coding DNA: TGCAGTGCTAGACCACCCCGGGCCGGCACCGGGGAGCTGTTTTTT. This encodes CSARPPRAGTGELFF.

The chain uses TRBV30 and TRBJ1-2, with 7 bases lining up with TRBD1. Germline V CDR1 and CDR2: GTSNPN, SVGIG (reference sequence). The CDR3 totals 14 residues. V trimming: 5 bases; J trimming: 2 bases; junction bases outside the gene matches: 8. The CDR3 region has the DNA TGTGCCTGGGTGCCCGGACAGGCGAACTATGGCTACACCTTC. Translating it yields CAWVPGQANYGYTF.

This clonotype turned up a few times. V usage is TRBV20-1 and J usage is TRBJ2-7; D call uncertain. Trimming removed 0 bases at V and 4 bases at J, with 13 bases between. CDR3 length equals 14 residues. Germline V gives CDR1 DFQATT, CDR2 SNEGSKA (reference sequence). The CDR3 protein is CSARESLSRYEQYF. The CDR3 DNA reads as TGCAGTGCTAGAGAATCGCTGTCTCGGTACGAGCAGTACTTC.